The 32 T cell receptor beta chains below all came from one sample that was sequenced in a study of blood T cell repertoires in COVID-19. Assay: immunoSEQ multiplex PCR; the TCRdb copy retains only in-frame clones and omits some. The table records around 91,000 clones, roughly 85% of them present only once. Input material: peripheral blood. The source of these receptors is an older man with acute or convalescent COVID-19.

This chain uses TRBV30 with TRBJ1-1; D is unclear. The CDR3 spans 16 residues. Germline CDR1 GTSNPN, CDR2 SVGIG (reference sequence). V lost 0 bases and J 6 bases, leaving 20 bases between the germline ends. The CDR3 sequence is CAWSVLRGYFSSEAFF. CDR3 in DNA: TGTGCCTGGAGTGTACTCCGCGGCTACTTCTCGTCTGAAGCTTTCTTT.

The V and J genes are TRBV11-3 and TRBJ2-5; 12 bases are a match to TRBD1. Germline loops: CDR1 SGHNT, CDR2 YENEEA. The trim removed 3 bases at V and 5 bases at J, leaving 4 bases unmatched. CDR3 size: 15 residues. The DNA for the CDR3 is TGTGCCAGCAGCTTTAGGGGGACAGGGGGCGAGACCCAGTACTTC. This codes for CASSFRGTGGETQYF.

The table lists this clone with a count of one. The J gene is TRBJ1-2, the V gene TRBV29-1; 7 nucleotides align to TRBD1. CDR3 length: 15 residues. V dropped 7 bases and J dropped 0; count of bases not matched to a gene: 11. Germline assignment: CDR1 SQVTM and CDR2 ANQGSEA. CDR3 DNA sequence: TGCAGCGCCGTCGAGCAGGGGGGAACTAACTATGGCTACACCTTC. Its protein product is CSAVEQGGTNYGYTF.

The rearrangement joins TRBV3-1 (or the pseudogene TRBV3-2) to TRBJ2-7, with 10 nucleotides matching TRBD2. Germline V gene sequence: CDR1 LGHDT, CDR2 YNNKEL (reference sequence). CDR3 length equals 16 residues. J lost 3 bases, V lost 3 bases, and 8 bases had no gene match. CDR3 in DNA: TGTGCCAGCAGCCAGGGCCCGACTAGCGGGCGCTACGAGCAGTACTTC. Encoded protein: CASSQGPTSGRYEQYF.

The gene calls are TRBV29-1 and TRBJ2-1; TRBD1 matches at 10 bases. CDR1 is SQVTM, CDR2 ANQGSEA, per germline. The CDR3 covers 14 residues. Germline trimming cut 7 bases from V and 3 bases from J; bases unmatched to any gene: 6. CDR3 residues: CSAATGGVYNEQFF. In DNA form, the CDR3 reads TGCAGCGCCGCGACAGGGGGCGTCTACAATGAGCAGTTCTTC.

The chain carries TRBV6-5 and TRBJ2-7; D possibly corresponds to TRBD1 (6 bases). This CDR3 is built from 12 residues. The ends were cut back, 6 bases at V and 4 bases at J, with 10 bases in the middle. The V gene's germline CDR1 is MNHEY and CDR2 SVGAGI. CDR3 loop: CASSRTGYEQYF. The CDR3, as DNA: TGTGCCAGCAGCCGAACAGGGTACGAGCAGTACTTC.

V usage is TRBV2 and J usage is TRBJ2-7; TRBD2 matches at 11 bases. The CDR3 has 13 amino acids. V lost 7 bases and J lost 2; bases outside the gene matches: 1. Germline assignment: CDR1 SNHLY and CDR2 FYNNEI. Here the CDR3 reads CASKLAGAYEQYF. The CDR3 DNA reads TGTGCCAGCAAACTAGCGGGAGCCTACGAGCAGTACTTC.

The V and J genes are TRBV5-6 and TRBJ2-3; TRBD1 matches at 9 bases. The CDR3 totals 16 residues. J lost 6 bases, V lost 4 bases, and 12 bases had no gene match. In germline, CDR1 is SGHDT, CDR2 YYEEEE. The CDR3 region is CASSGLDRGFTDTQYF. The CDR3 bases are TGTGCCAGCAGCGGCCTGGACAGGGGTTTTACGGATACGCAGTATTTT.

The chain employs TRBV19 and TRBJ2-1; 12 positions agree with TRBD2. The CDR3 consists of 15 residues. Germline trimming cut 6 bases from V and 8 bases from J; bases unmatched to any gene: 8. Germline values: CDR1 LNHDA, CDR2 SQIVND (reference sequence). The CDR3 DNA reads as TGTGCCAGTAGCAAGACTAGCGGGAGCCGAGATGAGCAGTTCTTC. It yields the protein CASSKTSGSRDEQFF.

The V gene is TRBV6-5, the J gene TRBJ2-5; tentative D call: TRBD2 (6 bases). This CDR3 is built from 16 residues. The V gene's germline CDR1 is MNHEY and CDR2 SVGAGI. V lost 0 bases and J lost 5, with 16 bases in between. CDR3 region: CASSYSRTGGGETQYF. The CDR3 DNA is TGTGCCAGCAGTTACTCCCGAACCGGGGGTGGGGAGACCCAGTACTTC.

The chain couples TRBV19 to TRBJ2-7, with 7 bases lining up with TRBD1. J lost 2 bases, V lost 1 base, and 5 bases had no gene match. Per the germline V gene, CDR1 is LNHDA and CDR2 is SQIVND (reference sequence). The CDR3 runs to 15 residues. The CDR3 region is CASSIGQGIPYEQYF. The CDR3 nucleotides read TGTGCCAGTAGTATAGGACAGGGAATTCCCTACGAGCAGTACTTC.

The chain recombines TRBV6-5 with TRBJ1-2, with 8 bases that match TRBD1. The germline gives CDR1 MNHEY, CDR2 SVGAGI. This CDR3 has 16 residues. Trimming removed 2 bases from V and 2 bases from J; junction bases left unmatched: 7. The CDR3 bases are TGTGCCAGCAGTTACGAGGGCAGGGGGCCAAACTATGGCTACACCTTC. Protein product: CASSYEGRGPNYGYTF.

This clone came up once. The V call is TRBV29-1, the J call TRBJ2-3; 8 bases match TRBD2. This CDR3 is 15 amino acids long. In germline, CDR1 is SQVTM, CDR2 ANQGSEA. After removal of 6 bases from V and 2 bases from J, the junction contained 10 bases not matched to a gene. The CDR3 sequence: CSVTSGSRITDTQYF. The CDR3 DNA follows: TGCAGCGTAACAAGCGGGAGTAGGATCACAGATACGCAGTATTTT.

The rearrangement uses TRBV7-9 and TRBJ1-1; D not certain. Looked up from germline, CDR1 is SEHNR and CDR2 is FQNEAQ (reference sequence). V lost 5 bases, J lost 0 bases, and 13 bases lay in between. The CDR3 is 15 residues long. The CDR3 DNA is TGTGCCAGCAGCCAGAGCCGCGGGTTGAACACTGAAGCTTTCTTT. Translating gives CASSQSRGLNTEAFF.

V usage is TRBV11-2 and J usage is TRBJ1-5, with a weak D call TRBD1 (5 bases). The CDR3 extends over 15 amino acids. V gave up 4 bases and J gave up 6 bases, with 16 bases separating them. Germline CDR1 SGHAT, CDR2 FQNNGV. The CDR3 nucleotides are TGTGCCAGCAGCTCCCGCGCAGGGATCAGTCAGCCCCAGCATTTT. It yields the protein CASSSRAGISQPQHF.

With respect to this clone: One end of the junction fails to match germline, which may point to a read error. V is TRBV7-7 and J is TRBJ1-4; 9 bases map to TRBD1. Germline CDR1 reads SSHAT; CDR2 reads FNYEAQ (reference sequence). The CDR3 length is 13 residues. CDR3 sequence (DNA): TGTGCTAGCAGCTTGGACAGGGGTGAAAAACTGTTTTTT. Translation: CASSLDRGEKLFF.

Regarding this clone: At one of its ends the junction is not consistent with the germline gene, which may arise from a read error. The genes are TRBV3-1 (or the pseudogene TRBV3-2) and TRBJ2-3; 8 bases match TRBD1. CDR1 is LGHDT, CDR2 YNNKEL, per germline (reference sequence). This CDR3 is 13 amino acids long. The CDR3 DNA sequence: TGTGCCAGCAGCCCCCCCGGGACAGGTACGCAGTATTTT. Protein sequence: CASSPPGTGTQYF.

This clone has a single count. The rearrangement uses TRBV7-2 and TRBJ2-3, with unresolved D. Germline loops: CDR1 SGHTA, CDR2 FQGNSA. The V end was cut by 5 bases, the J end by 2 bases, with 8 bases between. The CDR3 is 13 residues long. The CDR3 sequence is CASSRDITDTQYF. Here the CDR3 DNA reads TGTGCCAGCAGCCGCGATATCACAGATACGCAGTATTTT.

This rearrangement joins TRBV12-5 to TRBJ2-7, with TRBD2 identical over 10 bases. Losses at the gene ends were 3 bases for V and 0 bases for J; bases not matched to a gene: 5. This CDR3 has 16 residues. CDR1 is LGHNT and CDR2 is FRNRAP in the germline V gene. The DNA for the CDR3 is TGTGCTAGTGGTTTAGGACTAGCGGAGACCTCCTACGAGCAGTACTTC. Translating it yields CASGLGLAETSYEQYF.

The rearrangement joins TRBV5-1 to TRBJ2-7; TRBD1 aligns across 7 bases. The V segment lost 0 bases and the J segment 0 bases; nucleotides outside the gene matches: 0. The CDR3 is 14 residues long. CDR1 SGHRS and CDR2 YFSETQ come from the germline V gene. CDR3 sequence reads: CASSLGQGSYEQYF. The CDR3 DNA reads TGCGCCAGCAGCTTGGGACAGGGCTCCTACGAGCAGTACTTC.

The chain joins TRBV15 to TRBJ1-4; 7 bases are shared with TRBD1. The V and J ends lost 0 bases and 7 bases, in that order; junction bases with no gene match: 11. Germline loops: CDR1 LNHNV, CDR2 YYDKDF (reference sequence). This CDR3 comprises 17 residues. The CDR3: CATSRDPTRQGGEKLFF. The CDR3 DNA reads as TGTGCCACCAGCAGAGATCCCACTCGACAGGGAGGTGAAAAACTGTTTTTT.

CDR3 nucleotide sequence: TGTGCCAGTACTGGCGGTATTGCAACCACAGATACGCAGTATTTT. Its translation is CASTGGIATTDTQYF. The chain has TRBV19 and TRBJ2-3, with D unclear. Trimming stripped 7 bases from V and 2 bases from J, with 16 bases between. The germline V gene encodes CDR1 LNHDA and CDR2 SQIVND (reference sequence). This CDR3 contains 15 residues.

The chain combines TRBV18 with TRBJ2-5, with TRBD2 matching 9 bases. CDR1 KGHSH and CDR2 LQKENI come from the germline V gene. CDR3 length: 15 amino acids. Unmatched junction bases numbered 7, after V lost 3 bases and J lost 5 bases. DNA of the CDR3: TGTGCCAGCTCACCCAATAGCGGGAGCTGGGAGACCCAGTACTTC. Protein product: CASSPNSGSWETQYF.

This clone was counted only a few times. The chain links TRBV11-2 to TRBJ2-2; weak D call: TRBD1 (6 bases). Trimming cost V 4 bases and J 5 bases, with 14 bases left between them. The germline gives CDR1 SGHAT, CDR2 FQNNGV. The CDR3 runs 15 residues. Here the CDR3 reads CASSSGTLKTGELFF. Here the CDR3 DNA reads TGTGCCAGCAGCTCCGGGACACTAAAAACCGGGGAGCTGTTTTTT.

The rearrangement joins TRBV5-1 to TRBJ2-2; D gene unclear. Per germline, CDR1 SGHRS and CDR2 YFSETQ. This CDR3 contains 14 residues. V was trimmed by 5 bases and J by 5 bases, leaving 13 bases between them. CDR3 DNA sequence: TGCGCCAGCAGGGTCAGATCCATGACCGGGGAGCTGTTTTTT. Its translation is CASRVRSMTGELFF.

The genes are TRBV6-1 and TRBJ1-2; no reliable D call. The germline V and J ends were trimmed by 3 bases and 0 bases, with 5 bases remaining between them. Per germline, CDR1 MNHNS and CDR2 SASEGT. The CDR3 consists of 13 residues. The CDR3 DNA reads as TGTGCCAGCAGTGAGCGGTCTAACTATGGCTACACCTTC. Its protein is CASSERSNYGYTF.

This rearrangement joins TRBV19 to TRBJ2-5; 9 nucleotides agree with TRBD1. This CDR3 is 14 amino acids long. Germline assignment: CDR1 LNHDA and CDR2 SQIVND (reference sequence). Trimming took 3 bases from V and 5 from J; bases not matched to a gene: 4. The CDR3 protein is CASSINRGRETQYF. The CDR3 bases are TGTGCCAGTAGTATCAACAGGGGGCGGGAGACCCAGTACTTC.

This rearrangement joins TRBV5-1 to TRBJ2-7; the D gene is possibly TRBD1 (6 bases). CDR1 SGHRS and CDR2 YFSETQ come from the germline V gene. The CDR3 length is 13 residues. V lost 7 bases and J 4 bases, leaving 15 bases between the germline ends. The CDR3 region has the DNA TGCGCCAGCTCAGAAGGGGGAAGATACGAGCAGTACTTC. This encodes CASSEGGRYEQYF. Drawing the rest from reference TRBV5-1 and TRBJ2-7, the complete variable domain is KAGVTQTPRYLIKTRGQQVTLSCSPISGHRSVSWYQQTPGQGLQFLFEYFSETQRNKGNFPGRFSGRQFSNSRSEMNVSTLELGDSALYLCASSEGGRYEQYFGPGTRLTVT.

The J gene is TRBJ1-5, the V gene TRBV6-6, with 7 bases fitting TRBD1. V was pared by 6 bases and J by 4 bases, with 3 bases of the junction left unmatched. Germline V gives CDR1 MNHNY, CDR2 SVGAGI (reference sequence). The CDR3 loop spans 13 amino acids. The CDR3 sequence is CASRDRANQPQHF. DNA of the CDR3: TGTGCCAGCAGAGACAGGGCAAATCAGCCCCAGCATTTT.

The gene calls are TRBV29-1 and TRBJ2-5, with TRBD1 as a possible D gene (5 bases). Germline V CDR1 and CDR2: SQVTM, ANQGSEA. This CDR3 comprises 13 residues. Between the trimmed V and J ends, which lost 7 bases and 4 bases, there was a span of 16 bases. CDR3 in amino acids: CSGGDSVGETQYF. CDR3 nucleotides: TGCAGCGGCGGAGACAGTGTCGGAGAGACCCAGTACTTC.

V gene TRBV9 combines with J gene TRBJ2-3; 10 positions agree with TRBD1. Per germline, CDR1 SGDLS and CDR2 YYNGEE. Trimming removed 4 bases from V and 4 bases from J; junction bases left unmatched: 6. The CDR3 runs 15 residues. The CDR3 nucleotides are TGTGCCAGCAGCACCTTGACAGGGGGCGCAGATACGCAGTATTTT. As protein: CASSTLTGGADTQYF.

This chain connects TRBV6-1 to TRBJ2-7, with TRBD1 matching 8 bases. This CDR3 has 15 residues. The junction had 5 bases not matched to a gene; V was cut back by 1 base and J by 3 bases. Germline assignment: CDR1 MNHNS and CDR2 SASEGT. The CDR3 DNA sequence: TGTGCCAGCAGTGAAGGGACAACAGGGGGCTACGAGCAGTACTTC. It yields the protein CASSEGTTGGYEQYF.